The rows below give T cell receptor beta chains drawn from one sample of a study of blood T cell repertoires in COVID-19. Profiled with immunoSEQ multiplex PCR; TCRdb holds only in-frame clones, not every one. Here the sample spans approximately 500,000 clones, approximately 88% being singletons. The sequencing input was PBMCs or T cells enriched from blood (not recorded which). Receptors originate from a woman in her thirties or forties who had recovered from COVID-19. Both conserved end residues are part of each CDR3. A D gene is named only where the DNA matches it firmly.

d_gene: TRBD2
j_gene: TRBJ2-7
v_gene: TRBV5-1
CDR3aa: CASRKPGLDNEQYF

d_gene: -
j_gene: TRBJ1-2
v_gene: TRBV7-2
CDR3aa: CASSLASWRSDGYTF

d_gene: -
j_gene: TRBJ1-5
v_gene: TRBV18
CDR3aa: CASSSTGNSNQPQHF

d_gene: -
j_gene: TRBJ2-7
v_gene: TRBV2
CDR3aa: CASSRQWMGEQYF

d_gene: -
j_gene: TRBJ2-1
v_gene: TRBV19
CDR3aa: CASSTSSYNEQFF

d_gene: -
j_gene: TRBJ1-2
v_gene: TRBV7-2
CDR3aa: CASSLRVSTLANYGYTF

d_gene: TRBD2
j_gene: TRBJ2-5
v_gene: TRBV24-1
CDR3aa: CATSPPASGSSIETQYF

d_gene: TRBD2
j_gene: TRBJ2-7
v_gene: TRBV5-4
CDR3aa: CASSSGLAGLYEQYF

d_gene: -
j_gene: TRBJ1-1
v_gene: TRBV5-6
CDR3aa: CASSLGSQPGLIF

d_gene: -
j_gene: TRBJ1-1
v_gene: TRBV4-2
CDR3aa: CASSQELGQLNTEAFF

d_gene: -
j_gene: TRBJ1-3
v_gene: TRBV7-2
CDR3aa: CASSVGVSYTIYF

d_gene: -
j_gene: TRBJ2-5
v_gene: TRBV5-1
CDR3aa: CASSLQNLQETQYF

d_gene: TRBD2
j_gene: TRBJ2-1
v_gene: TRBV7-2
CDR3aa: CASRRTSGGRSYNEQFF

d_gene: TRBD1
j_gene: TRBJ2-1
v_gene: TRBV5-1
CDR3aa: CASSPGQSYNEQFF

d_gene: -
j_gene: TRBJ1-3
v_gene: TRBV6-5
CDR3aa: CASIQSDSSGNTIYF

d_gene: -
j_gene: TRBJ1-1
v_gene: TRBV9
CDR3aa: CASSVSGAPPAFF

d_gene: -
j_gene: TRBJ2-5
v_gene: TRBV7-9
CDR3aa: CASSYGQQSQETQYF

d_gene: -
j_gene: TRBJ2-2
v_gene: TRBV19
CDR3aa: CASSSGDSLTGELFF

d_gene: -
j_gene: TRBJ1-5
v_gene: TRBV4-1
CDR3aa: CASSLQGDQPQHF

d_gene: -
j_gene: TRBJ1-1
v_gene: TRBV11-3
CDR3aa: CASSPGTNTEAFF

d_gene: -
j_gene: TRBJ2-6
v_gene: TRBV7-9
CDR3aa: CARTGYSGANVLTF

d_gene: -
j_gene: TRBJ2-7
v_gene: TRBV4-1
CDR3aa: CASSAGQSRLNDEQYF

d_gene: -
j_gene: TRBJ2-3
v_gene: TRBV5-1
CDR3aa: CASSLVGRGGTDTQYF

d_gene: -
j_gene: TRBJ2-7
v_gene: TRBV5-4
CDR3aa: CASSRRLGGIGSRYEQYF

d_gene: -
j_gene: TRBJ2-6
v_gene: TRBV29-1
CDR3aa: CSVGVASGANVLTF

d_gene: -
j_gene: TRBJ1-1
v_gene: TRBV6-2/TRBV6-3
CDR3aa: CASSYPARNTEAFF

d_gene: -
j_gene: TRBJ2-7
v_gene: TRBV5-1
CDR3aa: CASSRRPYEQYF

d_gene: TRBD1
j_gene: TRBJ2-1
v_gene: TRBV19
CDR3aa: CASRPLDRGNEQFF

d_gene: -
j_gene: TRBJ1-6
v_gene: TRBV2
CDR3aa: CASSEGALNSPLHF

d_gene: TRBD1
j_gene: TRBJ1-1
v_gene: TRBV10-1
CDR3aa: CASSGGTGVNTEAFF

d_gene: TRBD1
j_gene: TRBJ2-5
v_gene: TRBV6-5
CDR3aa: CASRRWDSEETQYF

d_gene: TRBD2
j_gene: TRBJ2-1
v_gene: TRBV7-8
CDR3aa: CASSLSIGLAGMLNEQFF

d_gene: -
j_gene: TRBJ2-1
v_gene: TRBV27
CDR3aa: CASSLTGYNEQFF

d_gene: TRBD1
j_gene: TRBJ2-7
v_gene: TRBV9
CDR3aa: CASSVGVDRGREQYF

d_gene: TRBD1
j_gene: TRBJ1-5
v_gene: TRBV19
CDR3aa: CASSIDGTGGFQPQHF

d_gene: -
j_gene: TRBJ1-1
v_gene: TRBV7-2
CDR3aa: CASSPGRKGEAFF

d_gene: -
j_gene: TRBJ2-7
v_gene: TRBV10-3
CDR3aa: CAISDPGRYEQYF

d_gene: -
j_gene: TRBJ2-7
v_gene: TRBV7-7
CDR3aa: CASSFRGDDEQYF

d_gene: TRBD2
j_gene: TRBJ2-7
v_gene: TRBV20-1
CDR3aa: CSASPALAGGEQYF

d_gene: TRBD2
j_gene: TRBJ2-5
v_gene: TRBV12-3/TRBV12-4
CDR3aa: CASSLEGRAQYF

d_gene: TRBD1
j_gene: TRBJ1-3
v_gene: TRBV28
CDR3aa: CASRGTAGNTIYF

d_gene: TRBD2
j_gene: TRBJ2-7
v_gene: TRBV6-2/TRBV6-3
CDR3aa: CASSYKSSGSYEQYF

d_gene: -
j_gene: TRBJ2-1
v_gene: TRBV3-1/TRBV3-2
CDR3aa: CASSQGARGEGGEQFF

d_gene: TRBD1
j_gene: TRBJ1-6
v_gene: TRBV27
CDR3aa: CASRNGQGDSPLHF

d_gene: -
j_gene: TRBJ2-3
v_gene: TRBV7-9
CDR3aa: CASSFKARQRRDTQYF

d_gene: TRBD1
j_gene: TRBJ2-7
v_gene: TRBV6-5
CDR3aa: CASRETGRTYEQYF

d_gene: TRBD2
j_gene: TRBJ2-1
v_gene: TRBV29-1
CDR3aa: CSVEGGRATYNEQFF

d_gene: -
j_gene: TRBJ1-3
v_gene: TRBV9
CDR3aa: CASSDRVRNTIYF

d_gene: -
j_gene: TRBJ1-5
v_gene: TRBV4-3
CDR3aa: CASSQGTGNQPQHF

d_gene: -
j_gene: TRBJ1-1
v_gene: TRBV10-1
CDR3aa: CASSESNRRQAFF

d_gene: TRBD2
j_gene: TRBJ2-1
v_gene: TRBV27
CDR3aa: CASSSGTSGKKNEQFF

d_gene: -
j_gene: TRBJ2-5
v_gene: TRBV7-9
CDR3aa: CASSLGPRRVKQETQYF

d_gene: -
j_gene: TRBJ1-5
v_gene: TRBV29-1
CDR3aa: CSAITGGKGSNQPQHF

d_gene: -
j_gene: TRBJ1-2
v_gene: TRBV7-2
CDR3aa: CVSSGLRNYGYTF

d_gene: TRBD1
j_gene: TRBJ1-1
v_gene: TRBV25-1
CDR3aa: CASSEGQFITEAFF